A single sample gave rise to the 9 T cell receptor beta chains below, sequenced in a study of T cell repertoires in cytomegalovirus infection (dated 2019 in TCRdb). These receptors lack a known antigen. Reads for this sample came from an Illumina HiSeq 1500. The raw public reads went through TCRdb reprocessing: fastp at Q25, MiXCR clone calling, in-frame beta chains kept. Each entry merges the rows of one CDR3 protein and shows their most common DNA and genes. The sample table holds some 500,000 distinct CDR3 sequences, of which 25% to 35% were seen once. The ten largest clones take up roughly a sixth of the sample. The intended sense of this specimen's treatment or condition label: in vitro stimulation with specific CMV peptide epitopes to enrich CMV-specific T cells. Specimen: cultured PBMCs, collected from culture after CMV antigen stimulation. These receptors all come from a human donor in good health (CMV status not recorded). Some clones in this sample may be carry-over from other donors' samples.

This clonotype turned up a few times. The rearrangement uses TRBV4-1 and TRBJ2-6, with 12 nucleotides matching TRBD2. The V and J ends lost 4 bases and 1 base, in that order; junction bases with no gene match: 11. CDR3 size: 20 residues. Germline values: CDR1 MGHRA, CDR2 YSYEKL. CDR3 bases: TGCGCCAGCAGCCCAGACTGGCTAGCGGGAGGGACGTCTGGGGCCAACGTCCTGACTTTC. As protein: CASSPDWLAGGTSGANVLTF.

The chain has TRBV20-1 and TRBJ2-1, with a weak D call TRBD2 (6 bases). Trimming stripped 5 bases from V and 10 bases from J, with 18 bases between. Germline CDR1 reads DFQATT; CDR2 reads SNEGSKA (reference sequence). The CDR3 contains 13 residues. CDR3 coding DNA: TGCAGTGCTCTGTTAACTAGCCCTGACGAGCAGTTCTTC. This sequence encodes CSALLTSPDEQFF.

This clonotype showed up just a few times. The chain is built from TRBV24-1 and TRBJ2-1, with D uncertain. Germline V lookup: CDR1 KGHDR, CDR2 SFDVKD. The CDR3 covers 14 residues. The V and J ends lost 0 bases and 4 bases respectively, with 6 bases between them. CDR3 sequence: CATSDLGLYNEQFF. The CDR3 region has the DNA TGTGCCACCAGTGATTTGGGTCTTTACAATGAGCAGTTCTTC.

The chain is built from TRBV7-9 and TRBJ2-1, with no clear D. The CDR3 runs 14 residues. The germline V and J ends were trimmed by 5 bases and 9 bases, with 17 bases remaining between them. Germline-derived CDR1 and CDR2 are SEHNR and FQNEAQ (reference sequence). This chain's CDR3 is CASSHTDPRGEQFF. CDR3 in DNA: TGTGCCAGCAGCCATACAGACCCGCGTGGTGAGCAGTTCTTC. The whole variable domain, filled in from reference TRBV7-9 and TRBJ2-1, reads DTGVSQNPRHKITKRGQNVTFRCDPISEHNRLYWYRQTLGQGPEFLTYFQNEAQLEKSRLLSDRFSAERPKGSFSTLEIQRTEQGDSAMYLCASSHTDPRGEQFFGPGTRLTVL.

This chain links TRBV6-1 with TRBJ2-5, with TRBD1 identical over 7 bases. This CDR3 contains 14 residues. Per the germline V gene, CDR1 is MNHNS and CDR2 is SASEGT. Losses at the gene ends were 5 bases for V and 5 bases for J; bases not matched to a gene: 8. Written as DNA, the CDR3 is TGTGCCAGCAGTTTACAGGGGATGCAGGAGACCCAGTACTTC. This codes for CASSLQGMQETQYF.

The V gene is TRBV29-1, the J gene TRBJ2-3, with 8 positions matching TRBD1. CDR1 SQVTM and CDR2 ANQGSEA come from the germline V gene. The CDR3 has 16 residues. The V gene end was trimmed by 6 bases and the J gene end by 2 bases; junction bases not matched to a gene: 13. The CDR3 DNA reads TGCAGCGTCTGGACGGGACAGGTGGTTCCCACAGATACGCAGTATTTT. This codes for CSVWTGQVVPTDTQYF.

This clonotype has just one count. The chain links TRBV11-2 to TRBJ2-7, with 9 positions matching TRBD2. There are 15 residues in the CDR3. The V gene end was trimmed by 0 bases and the J gene end by 3 bases; junction bases not matched to a gene: 3. The germline gives CDR1 SGHAT, CDR2 FQNNGV. The CDR3 spells CASSLDRGRVYEQYF. In nucleotides, the CDR3 is TGTGCCAGCAGCTTAGACCGCGGGAGGGTCTACGAGCAGTACTTC.

The CDR3 DNA reads as TGTGCCAGCAGCCTAAACCCCACTAGCGTCAATGAGCAGTTCTTC. This translates into CASSLNPTSVNEQFF. This sequence joins TRBV7-3 and TRBJ2-1; 7 nucleotides align to TRBD2. The length of the CDR3 is 15 residues. Trimming removed 5 bases from V and 6 bases from J; junction bases left unmatched: 10. Germline V lookup: CDR1 SGHTA, CDR2 FQGTGA. The complete variable domain, with remaining parts taken from reference TRBV7-3 and TRBJ2-1, reads GAGVSQTPSNKVTEKGKYVELRCDPISGHTALYWYRQSLGQGPEFLIYFQGTGAADDSGLPNDRFFAVRPEGSVSTLKIQRTERGDSAVYLCASSLNPTSVNEQFFGPGTRLTVL.

The CDR3, as DNA: TGCAGCGTGAACTCCGGGCCATCGGGGGGAGAGACCCAGTACTTC. Translating gives CSVNSGPSGGETQYF. The chain links TRBV29-1 to TRBJ2-5; TRBD2 matches at 7 bases. V lost 6 bases to trimming and J lost 4 bases; unmatched junction nucleotides: 14. Germline values: CDR1 SQVTM, CDR2 ANQGSEA. CDR3 length equals 15 residues. The whole variable domain, remainder taken from reference TRBV29-1 and TRBJ2-5, is SAVISQKPSRDICQRGTSLTIQCQVDSQVTMMFWYRQQPGQSLTLIATANQGSEATYESGFVIDKFPISRPNLTFSTLTVSNMSPEDSSIYLCSVNSGPSGGETQYFGPGTRLLVL.